This record looks at one T cell receptor beta chain sequence and its context. The CDR3 covers 13 residues. The V end lost 1 base, the J end lost 4 bases, and 8 bases lay between the germline ends. Germline CDR1 is SGHDT and CDR2 is YYEEEE. The data were taken from a study of blood T cell repertoires in COVID-19. Background on the study: The origin of the acute and convalescent COVID-19 samples was the United States, Italy and Spain. The cDNA or gDNA used as material had been derived from T cells, B-cell-depleted T cells, or PBMCs.

As processed by the authors: Nucleated cell number was recorded as an estimate derived from reference gene primer amplification. Sequenced by immunoSEQ multiplex PCR; TCRdb stores in-frame clones only, minus some. V, J and clone size reflect that table, while D and trimming were determined from the DNA. The sample has 70,000 to 80,000 clones, approximately 88% seen once. This chain joins TRBV5-6 and TRBJ1-1; no definite D call. Sequenced input: peripheral blood. The clonotype comes from a woman aged 50 to 60 with acute or convalescent COVID-19. As DNA, the CDR3 is TGTGCCAGCAGCTTGTCTGGGCGCACTGAAGCTTTCTTT. Translated, it gives CASSLSGRTEAFF.